This TCR beta chain was recorded in a study of T cell responses to AZD1222 COVID-19 vaccine (dated by TCRdb to the early 2020s). Study-wide context: A total of 233 trial participants underwent TCR sequencing, of whom around 200 received two doses of AZD1222 and about 25 received two doses of the MenACWY control vaccine. Trial participants were enrolled into age subgroups of 18-55, 56-69 and 70-plus years, which contained roughly 140, 27 and 60 TCR-sequenced participants, respectively.

The CDR3 regions of human TCRbeta chains were analyzed by immunosequencing. The study's own analysis went as follows. Repertoire TCRs were checked for matches against a reference library of SARS-CoV-2-specific TCRs that had been generated using the MIRA antigen-specificity platform. Breadth was defined as the fraction of unique TCRs that were SARS-CoV-2-associated. Depth was defined as the fraction of total T cells that were SARS-CoV-2-associated. Each spike-specific TCR was assigned to its reactive spike region and to a CD4 or CD8 class using the MIRA data. Log10-transformed breadth and depth values were compared by one-way ANOVA with Sidak's multiple comparisons tests. What TCRdb holds here is the immuneACCESS table cut down to in-frame rearrangements. Part of the clones is not present; checked against another copy, under half of the missing clones reflect an unresolved V gene, and the others are unexplained. V, J and clone size derive from that table, while D and trimming were established from the DNA sequence. Present in this sample are about 180,000 clones, 90% of which were seen just once. Jointly, the top ten make up 4% to 4.5% of the sample.

Details on this clone: Its antigen has not been determined. No base-level quality is on record; no much larger clone is a single base apart.

The study at large found these results: Participants were mostly white British and included more females than males, and it was suggested by the authors that clonal diversity may have been underestimated. Because no day 14 peak-response samples were available, the repertoires could be characterized only after the peak T cell response. A significant rise in spike-specific TCR breadth and depth was observed after two AZD1222 doses relative to day 0 and relative to MenACWY recipients. Nearly half of unique spike-specific TCRs reportedly recognized epitopes outside regions mutated in the B.1.351 and B.1.1.7 variants. The whole spike protein was spanned by vaccine-associated CD4 TCRs, and dominant responses were seen in regions 160-218 and 743-854. In the small 56-69-year group, the increase in depth fell short of significance, most likely because of low power. Conclusions about previously exposed vaccinees are limited because only five to seven AZD1222 recipients were SARS-CoV-2 seropositive at baseline.

The germline V gene gives CDR1 as MDHEN and CDR2 as SYDVKM. V is shortened by 3 bases, J by 9 bases, and the region joining them spans 15 bases. The CDR3 covers 13 residues, taking in both the cysteine and the phenylalanine. Solely the CDR3 DNA is kept, with 39 bases framed from the first base. The time point label for this specimen denotes: about 28 days (+/-7) after the second vaccine dose. The sample's treatment or condition, from its label and the paper: meningococcal conjugate vaccine given as trial control. The vaccinee samples were drawn from two UK trials, COV001 and COV002, one of which was a single-blind randomized controlled phase 2/3 trial testing AZD1222 (ChAdOx1 nCoV-19) in healthy adults. For TCRbeta chain sequencing, PBMC samples were collected from trial participants at day 0 and at day 28 after the second dose.

Sequencing was performed on peripheral blood, taken 28 days after the second dose of the MenACWY control vaccine. This receptor was obtained from an adult who received the MenACWY meningococcal vaccine as a control. This sequence uses TRBV28 and TRBJ2-7; the D gene is perhaps TRBD2, on 5 matching bases. DNA sequence: TGTGCCAGCAGTTTCGGGGTCTCCCTTGGGCAGTACTTC. This yields the protein CASSFGVSLGQYF.